Shown below are 28 T cell receptor beta chains from a single sample sequenced in a study of radiotherapy plus CTLA-4 blockade in lung cancer. The method was immunoSEQ multiplex PCR; TCRdb's version includes in-frame clones alone and lacks a portion of them. The sample includes roughly 71,000 clones, about 80% of them seen just once. The sample consisted of peripheral blood, taken from a patient treated with radiotherapy plus ipilimumab. The origin of the receptors is a human donor with non-small cell lung cancer who had a complete response to radiotherapy plus ipilimumab.

The chain uses TRBV7-6 and TRBJ1-5, with a weak D call TRBD1 (5 bases). Germline V gene data show CDR1 as SGHVS and CDR2 as FNYEAQ. CDR3 size: 17 residues. The V gene lost 5 bases and the J gene lost 0 bases, with 17 bases spanning the gap. The CDR3 DNA reads TGTGCCAGCAGCCCCGGTGACAGCCTAGATAGCAATCAGCCCCAGCATTTT. Its protein product is CASSPGDSLDSNQPQHF.

The DNA of the CDR3 is TGTGCCTGGAGTCGGGGGGGGCGGGGGGTTACAGATACGCAGTATTTT. This encodes CAWSRGGRGVTDTQYF. The rearrangement links TRBV30 to TRBJ2-3; TRBD2 matches at 8 bases. The CDR3 is 16 residues long. Looked up from germline, CDR1 is GTSNPN and CDR2 is SVGIG (reference sequence). Losses at the gene ends were 2 bases for V and 3 bases for J; bases not matched to a gene: 10. The full variable domain, completed using reference TRBV30 and TRBJ2-3, is SQTIHQWPATLVQPVGSPLSLECTVEGTSNPNLYWYRQAAGRGLQLLFYSVGIGQISSEVPQNLSASRPQDRQFILSSKKLLLSDSGFYLCAWSRGGRGVTDTQYFGPGTRLTVL.

The chain joins TRBV23-1 to TRBJ2-7; 15 positions agree with TRBD2. TRBV23-1 is designated an ORF whose function remains uncertain. The CDR3 runs 18 residues. V lost 3 bases to trimming and J lost 7 bases; unmatched junction nucleotides: 13. The CDR3 DNA sequence: TGCGCCAGCAGTCAGGTGTTTAAGGGACTAGCGGGAGGAAAGGAGCAGTACGTC. Protein: CASSQVFKGLAGGKEQYV.

The chain links TRBV29-1 to TRBJ2-1, with unresolved D. Germline V gives CDR1 SQVTM, CDR2 ANQGSEA. The CDR3 loop spans 14 amino acids. V lost 7 bases to trimming and J lost 7 bases, with 20 bases between them. The CDR3 sequence: CSAPVPGWVNEQFF. The CDR3 bases are TGCAGCGCCCCGGTTCCCGGTTGGGTGAATGAGCAGTTCTTC.

This clone has a handful of counts. This chain uses TRBV10-3 with TRBJ2-3; D uncertain. This CDR3 has 11 amino acids. Germline assignment: CDR1 ENHRY and CDR2 SYGVKD. Trimming removed 6 bases at V and 3 bases at J, with 4 bases between. The CDR3 nucleotides are TGTGCCATCAGCGGGACAGATACGCAGTATTTT. This translates into CAISGTDTQYF.

This clone was recorded a few times. This CDR3 reads CASSLALRQGPSYNEQFF. CDR3 coding DNA: TGTGCCAGCAGCTTAGCTTTAAGACAGGGACCGTCCTACAATGAGCAGTTCTTC. The V gene is TRBV7-9, the J gene TRBJ2-1; TRBD1 matches 7 bases. J was trimmed by 1 base and V by 0 bases; bases with no gene match: 9. The CDR3 contains 18 residues. Germline V gene sequence: CDR1 SEHNR, CDR2 FQNEAQ (reference sequence).

The rearrangement uses TRBV4-3 and TRBJ2-1; perhaps TRBD2 as D (7 bases). CDR1 and CDR2 (germline): LGHNA, YSLEER. Trimming pared 0 bases from V and 10 bases from J, leaving 19 bases between. This CDR3 spans 16 amino acids. The CDR3 is CASSQDGRGGRGEQFF. The CDR3, as DNA: TGCGCCAGCAGCCAAGATGGGAGGGGGGGCCGAGGGGAGCAGTTCTTC.

V gene TRBV18 combines with J gene TRBJ2-3; TRBD2 matches at 10 bases. CDR1 and CDR2 from the germline V gene are KGHSH and LQKENI. V lost 3 bases and J lost 5; bases outside the gene matches: 8. The CDR3 consists of 16 residues. In DNA, the CDR3 is TGTGCCAGCTCACCTAACCTAGCGGGAGAGGGAGATACGCAGTATTTT. Translation gives CASSPNLAGEGDTQYF.

The V and J genes are TRBV20-1 and TRBJ2-3; D uncertain. Germline loops: CDR1 DFQATT, CDR2 SNEGSKA (reference sequence). The length of the CDR3 is 11 residues. The V and J ends lost 0 bases and 5 bases respectively, with 3 bases between them. The DNA of the CDR3 is TGCAGTGCTAGAGATGTAGATACGCAGTATTTT. This encodes CSARDVDTQYF.

The gene calls are TRBV6-5 and TRBJ2-7; D is ambiguous. Trimming took off 6 bases at V and 0 bases at J, with 12 bases between the two ends. Looked up from germline, CDR1 is MNHEY and CDR2 is SVGAGI. This CDR3 contains 14 residues. The CDR3 is CASSPWASSYEQYF. As DNA, the CDR3 is TGTGCCAGCAGCCCGTGGGCCAGCTCCTACGAGCAGTACTTC.

This rearrangement joins TRBV19 to TRBJ1-2, with unresolved D. The CDR3 runs to 12 residues. Trimming stripped 7 bases from V and 3 bases from J, with 9 bases between. Per germline, CDR1 LNHDA and CDR2 SQIVND (reference sequence). The CDR3 DNA is TGTGCCAGTAAAATGGAAGACTATGGCTACACCTTC. Translated: CASKMEDYGYTF.

This clone was observed a few times. This chain connects TRBV6-6 to TRBJ2-5, with 7 nucleotides matching TRBD1. The junction had 0 bases not matched to a gene; V was cut back by 0 bases and J by 5 bases. The CDR3 contains 13 residues. Germline CDR1 is MNHNY and CDR2 is SVGAGI (reference sequence). The CDR3 here is CASSYSDRETQYF. DNA for the CDR3: TGTGCCAGCAGTTACTCGGACAGGGAGACCCAGTACTTC.

The chain employs TRBV9 and TRBJ2-1, with TRBD2 as a possible D gene (5 bases). V lost 4 bases and J lost 0, with 11 bases in between. The CDR3 has 15 amino acids. Per germline, CDR1 SGDLS and CDR2 YYNGEE. The CDR3 spells CASSPGGYSYNEQFF. The CDR3 DNA reads as TGTGCCAGCAGCCCCGGAGGTTACTCCTACAATGAGCAGTTCTTC. Using reference TRBV9 and TRBJ2-1 for the parts outside the CDR3, the full variable domain is DSGVTQTPKHLITATGQRVTLRCSPRSGDLSVYWYQQSLDQGLQFLIQYYNGEERAKGNILERFSAQQFPDLHSELNLSSLELGDSALYFCASSPGGYSYNEQFFGPGTRLTVL.

The J gene is TRBJ2-7, the V gene TRBV10-3; 10 positions match TRBD2. Trimming at V came to 3 bases and at J to 7 bases, leaving 9 bases not matched to a gene. The CDR3 length is 15 residues. CDR1 is ENHRY, CDR2 SYGVKD, per germline. The CDR3 sequence: CAISEGASGSREQYV. DNA of the CDR3: TGTGCCATCAGTGAAGGTGCTAGCGGGAGCCGGGAGCAGTACGTC.

There are a few counts of this clone. This chain uses TRBV30 with TRBJ1-5; D call uncertain. Germline V lookup: CDR1 GTSNPN, CDR2 SVGIG (reference sequence). V was shortened by 2 bases and J by 0 bases, with 5 bases between the two germline ends. This CDR3 has 13 residues. The CDR3 spells CAWSMNSNQPQHF. The CDR3 coding sequence is TGTGCCTGGAGTATGAATAGCAATCAGCCCCAGCATTTT.

The CDR3 region is CASSSRSENYGYTF. The CDR3, as DNA: TGTGCCAGCAGTTCCAGGTCGGAAAACTATGGCTACACCTTC. The V gene is TRBV6-1, the J gene TRBJ1-2; D is ambiguous. V lost 5 bases and J 2 bases, leaving 12 bases between the germline ends. The germline CDR1 and CDR2 sequences are MNHNS and SASEGT. CDR3 length: 14 amino acids.

The chain's CDR3 is CASSPPSRSTDTQYF. CDR3 DNA sequence: TGTGCCAGCTCACCACCGAGCCGCAGCACAGATACGCAGTATTTT. The chain carries TRBV18 and TRBJ2-3, with D unresolved. This CDR3 comprises 15 residues. Germline V gene data show CDR1 as KGHSH and CDR2 as LQKENI. V lost 0 bases, J lost 0 bases, and 7 bases lay in between.

This clone came up once. The rearrangement joins TRBV27 to TRBJ1-2; D is unresolved. The CDR3 extends over 15 amino acids. Germline V gene data show CDR1 as MNHEY and CDR2 as SMNVEV (reference sequence). Trimming took 9 bases from V and 4 from J, leaving 21 bases between them. CDR3 DNA: TGTGCCAGTATGAAAGTAGAGAACCGGCGCTATGGCTACACCTTC. Its protein product is CASMKVENRRYGYTF.

This clone was observed a handful of times. The rearrangement uses TRBV6-6 and TRBJ1-3; no reliable D call. Trimming cost V 2 bases and J 0 bases, with 11 bases left between them. The CDR3 loop spans 16 amino acids. Per the germline V gene, CDR1 is MNHNY and CDR2 is SVGAGI (reference sequence). Written as DNA, the CDR3 is TGTGCCAGCAGTTACGCTGGACCGAACTCTGGAAACACCATATATTTT. Amino acids: CASSYAGPNSGNTIYF.

This chain connects TRBV6-6 to TRBJ1-2; tentatively, D is TRBD1 (5 bases). Trimming shortened V by 2 bases and J by 1 base, and 11 bases separated the two germline ends. Germline V gene sequence: CDR1 MNHNY, CDR2 SVGAGI (reference sequence). The CDR3 contains 15 residues. The CDR3 protein is CASSYEPGFNYGYTF. The CDR3 bases are TGTGCCAGCAGTTACGAGCCAGGGTTTAACTATGGCTACACCTTC.

The rearrangement links TRBV6-1 to TRBJ2-2; 11 nucleotides match TRBD2. The CDR3 totals 14 residues. Germline V gives CDR1 MNHNS, CDR2 SASEGT. V was pared by 6 bases and J by 3 bases, with 0 bases of the junction left unmatched. The DNA for the CDR3 is TGTGCCAGCAGACTAGCGGGAGACACCGGGGAGCTGTTTTTT. It is translated as CASRLAGDTGELFF.

The V call is TRBV10-3, the J call TRBJ2-5; no clear D gene. The germline V and J ends were trimmed by 8 bases and 1 base, with 14 bases remaining between them. The CDR3 totals 14 residues. The germline gives CDR1 ENHRY, CDR2 SYGVKD. The CDR3 region is CAIRSEVLQETQYF. Written as DNA, the CDR3 is TGTGCCATCCGGTCAGAGGTTCTCCAAGAGACCCAGTACTTC.

V is TRBV15 and J is TRBJ2-7; D is unclear. Germline CDR1 and CDR2: LNHNV and YYDKDF (reference sequence). CDR3 length: 13 residues. V lost 1 base, J lost 2 bases, and 6 bases lay in between. For the CDR3, the DNA is TGTGCCACCAGCAGAGGCGGAACCTACGAGCAGTACGTC. It specifies CATSRGGTYEQYV.

V and J are TRBV5-1 and TRBJ2-7, with a possible D match to TRBD2 (6 bases). V lost 0 bases, J lost 3 bases, and 7 bases lay in between. The germline CDR1 and CDR2 sequences are SGHRS and YFSETQ. The CDR3 is 13 amino acids. This chain's CDR3 is CASSLDGGYEQYV. CDR3 nucleotides: TGCGCCAGCAGCTTGGACGGGGGCTACGAGCAGTACGTC.

For the CDR3, the DNA is TGTGCCAGAAGGGGACGGGATGGCTACACCTTC. This gives the protein CARRGRDGYTF. The chain employs TRBV25-1 and TRBJ1-2, with D perhaps TRBD1 (5 bases). The V and J ends lost 9 bases and 6 bases respectively, with 11 bases between them. The germline V gene encodes CDR1 MGHDK and CDR2 SYGVNS. The CDR3 covers 11 residues.

The rearrangement joins TRBV12-5 to TRBJ1-5; D call uncertain. V was trimmed by 2 bases and J by 6 bases, leaving 5 bases between them. The CDR3 runs to 12 residues. CDR1 and CDR2 (germline): LGHNT, FRNRAP. CDR3 nucleotides: TGTGCTAGTGGTTTGAACGGTCAGCCCCAGCATTTT. Its translation is CASGLNGQPQHF.

This sequence joins TRBV7-2 and TRBJ1-1; D may be TRBD1 (6 bases). The germline V gene has CDR1 SGHTA and CDR2 FQGNSA. CDR3 length: 15 amino acids. V was clipped by 2 bases and J by 0 bases, with 10 bases between them. DNA for the CDR3: TGTGCCAGCAGCTTACGGGGGCTGGTGAACACTGAAGCTTTCTTT. Translated: CASSLRGLVNTEAFF.

This chain links TRBV7-2 with TRBJ2-2; D unclear. Looked up from germline, CDR1 is SGHTA and CDR2 is FQGNSA. The CDR3 is made up of 14 amino acids. Trimming removed 2 bases from V and 2 bases from J, with 6 bases in between. The CDR3 protein is CASSLWRNTGELFF. The CDR3 nucleotides read TGTGCCAGCAGCTTATGGAGAAACACCGGGGAGCTGTTTTTT.